This T cell receptor beta chain was identified during a study of regulatory T cells in long-lasting Graves disease. Arm-PCR of CDR3 regions and iRepertoire HTBI primers were used to build TCR beta libraries. Using its own MiXCR run on the multiplex PCR reads, TCRdb lists one record per CDR3 protein. The data hold roughly 350,000 distinct CDR3 sequences, with over 15% observed a single time. This clonotype showed up many times. Time point meaning: newly diagnosed GD, antithyroid drugs for less than 3 months. From PBMCs, RNA was extracted and then used to make the TCR library. This sample was shared with a second study, whose subject was T cells in Graves' hyperthyroidism and ophthalmopathy.

The receptor was isolated from a middle-aged man with Graves disease. The material was peripheral blood mononuclear cells (PBMCs), obtained at new diagnosis, from a patient treated with antithyroid drugs.

The CDR3: CSASHGQGGDTQYF. CDR3 bases: TGCAGTGCTAGTCACGGACAGGGAGGGGATACGCAGTATTTT. The J gene is TRBJ2-3, the V gene TRBV20-1, with TRBD1 as a possible D gene (8 bases). CDR1 is DFQATT, CDR2 SNEGSKA, per germline (reference sequence). V lost 3 bases, J lost 6 bases, and 16 bases lay in between. CDR3 size: 14 residues.